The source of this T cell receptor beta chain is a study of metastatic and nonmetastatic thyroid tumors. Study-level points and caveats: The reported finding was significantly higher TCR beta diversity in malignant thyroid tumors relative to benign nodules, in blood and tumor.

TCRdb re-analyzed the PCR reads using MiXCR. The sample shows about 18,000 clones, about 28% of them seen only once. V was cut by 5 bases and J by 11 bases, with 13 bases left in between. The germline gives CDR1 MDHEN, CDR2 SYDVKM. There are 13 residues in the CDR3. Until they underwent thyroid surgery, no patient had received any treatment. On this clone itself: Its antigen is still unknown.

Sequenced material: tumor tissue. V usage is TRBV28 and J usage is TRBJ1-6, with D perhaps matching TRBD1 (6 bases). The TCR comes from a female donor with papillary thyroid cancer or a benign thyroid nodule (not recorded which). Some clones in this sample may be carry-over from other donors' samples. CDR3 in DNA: TGTGCCAGCAGTACACAGGGTGCGCCACCCCTCCACTTT. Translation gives CASSTQGAPPLHF.